This TCR beta chain was observed in a study of blood T cells in healthy people across ages. As regards this clonotype: Its target is not known.

CDR1 is LNHNV and CDR2 is YYDKDF in the germline V gene (reference sequence). Germline trimming cut 2 bases from V and 9 bases from J; bases unmatched to any gene: 6. The CDR3 spans 14 residues. The study, taken as a whole, reports: Comparison with aged donors showed that long-lived donors had more naive CD4+ cells and higher diversity. While age rose, TCR beta diversity per million T cells dropped in a roughly linear way. PBMC samples, being unsorted, prevented any conclusive comparison of naive and antigen-experienced cells.

Then a second PCR, running roughly 7 to 11 cycles, was carried out with a sample-barcoded 5' primer and a J-beta primer mix. TCRdb reprocessed the 5' RACE reads via MiXCR and lists one record per CDR3 protein. The top ten clones hold 11% of a sample with roughly 1.7 million distinct CDR3 sequences, roughly 32% of them seen once. The chain joins TRBV15 to TRBJ2-1; 8 bases line up with TRBD1. The TCR sequence derives from a woman aged 30 to 39 in good health. Specimen: blood. For the CDR3, the DNA is TGTGCCACCAGCAGACGACAGGGGACAGGTGAGCAGTTCTTC. Amino acids: CATSRRQGTGEQFF.